Each of the 24 T cell receptor beta chains below was sequenced from the same sample in a study of cytomegalovirus exposure and HLA in healthy donors. Primers included in the PCR were 60 Vbeta and 13 Jbeta primers. Profiling relied on immunoSEQ multiplex PCR, and the TCRdb table lists in-frame clones only, not all of them. The sample records roughly 190,000 clones, roughly 79% being singletons. Sequencing input: PBMCs. All receptors derive from a woman in her twenties or thirties in good health and CMV-seropositive.

In its sample, this clone was seen a few times. The V gene is TRBV19, the J gene TRBJ2-5; 13 nucleotides line up with TRBD2. CDR3 length: 16 amino acids. The trim removed 5 bases at V and 1 base at J, leaving 4 bases unmatched. Germline values: CDR1 LNHDA, CDR2 SQIVND (reference sequence). CDR3 bases: TGTGCCAGTAGTCTTAGACTAGCGGGGGGCCAAGAGACCCAGTACTTC. Its translation: CASSLRLAGGQETQYF.

This clone appeared a few times. The chain combines TRBV19 with TRBJ1-5; weak D call: TRBD1 (6 bases). The CDR3 is 15 amino acids. With 4 bases removed from V and 3 bases from J, the gap between germline ends came to 13 bases. Germline V gene sequence: CDR1 LNHDA, CDR2 SQIVND (reference sequence). CDR3 sequence: CASSKDRPFNQPQHF. CDR3 sequence (DNA): TGTGCCAGTAGTAAGGACAGACCCTTCAATCAGCCCCAGCATTTT.

This chain connects TRBV9 to TRBJ2-7; 7 nucleotides align to TRBD1. Germline V gene lookup returns CDR1 SGDLS and CDR2 YYNGEE. The CDR3 extends over 16 amino acids. Trimming removed 3 bases from V and 3 bases from J; junction bases left unmatched: 12. DNA for the CDR3: TGTGCCAGCAGCGCAGGGGCGACAGGGCTAAACTACGAGCAGTACTTC. This gives the protein CASSAGATGLNYEQYF.

The sample holds a few counts of this clone. This chain connects TRBV25-1 to TRBJ2-1; 7 positions agree with TRBD2. Germline-derived CDR1 and CDR2 are MGHDK and SYGVNS. Germline trimming cut 11 bases from V and 3 bases from J; bases unmatched to any gene: 10. The CDR3 has 14 amino acids. The chain's CDR3 is CAAVAGADYNEQFF. The CDR3 DNA reads TGTGCCGCGGTGGCGGGAGCAGACTACAATGAGCAGTTCTTC.

V gene TRBV9 combines with J gene TRBJ1-1; the D is unclear. Germline CDR1 SGDLS, CDR2 YYNGEE. Deletions cut 3 bases from V and 0 bases from J, with 3 bases between. The CDR3 runs 12 residues. Here the CDR3 DNA reads TGTGCCAGCAGCGCCATGAACACTGAAGCTTTCTTT. Encoded protein: CASSAMNTEAFF.

This clone has just one count. This sample also contains other DNA sequences that code for the same CDR3. V gene TRBV9 combines with J gene TRBJ1-3; unclear D gene. The V and J ends lost 4 bases and 4 bases respectively, with 6 bases between them. This CDR3 spans 12 amino acids. Germline-derived CDR1 and CDR2 are SGDLS and YYNGEE. As DNA, the CDR3 is TGTGCCAGCAGCCCATCAGGAAACACCATATATTTT. Translating it yields CASSPSGNTIYF.

The chain recombines TRBV11-3 with TRBJ2-7, with TRBD1 as a possible D gene (6 bases). The CDR3 has 15 residues. CDR1 and CDR2 (germline): SGHNT, YENEEA. V was pared by 3 bases and J by 0 bases, with 12 bases between. The CDR3 protein is CASSLSGGPSYEQYF. The CDR3 bases are TGTGCCAGCAGCTTGAGTGGGGGCCCCTCCTACGAGCAGTACTTC. Variable domain in full (rest from reference TRBV11-3 and TRBJ2-7): EAGVVQSPRYKIIEKKQPVAFWCNPISGHNTLYWYLQNLGQGPELLIRYENEEAVDDSQLPKDRFSAERLKGVDSTLKIQPAELGDSAVYLCASSLSGGPSYEQYFGPGTRLTVT.

The gene calls are TRBV4-3 and TRBJ1-2; D is undetermined. The germline V gene has CDR1 LGHNA and CDR2 YSLEER. The V end was cut by 0 bases, the J end by 1 base, with 15 bases between. The CDR3 length is 17 residues. The DNA of the CDR3 is TGCGCCAGCAGCCAAGATCCAGGCGACGGTTTTAACTATGGCTACACCTTC. The encoded protein is CASSQDPGDGFNYGYTF.

The V gene is TRBV4-1, the J gene TRBJ2-7, with unresolved D. Germline assignment: CDR1 MGHRA and CDR2 YSYEKL. Trimming cost V 0 bases and J 3 bases, with 3 bases left between them. The CDR3 contains 12 residues. CDR3 DNA: TGCGCCAGCAGCCAAGACAGCTACGAGCAGTACTTC. It codes for CASSQDSYEQYF.

The V and J genes are TRBV5-4 and TRBJ2-3, with 9 bases aligning to TRBD2. The CDR3 is made up of 14 amino acids. In germline, CDR1 is SGHNT, CDR2 YYREEE (reference sequence). Trimming at V came to 4 bases and at J to 2 bases, leaving 2 bases not matched to a gene. The CDR3 region is CASSPSGTTDTQYF. CDR3 bases: TGTGCCAGCAGCCCTAGCGGGACCACAGATACGCAGTATTTT.

This clone was detected a few times. The gene calls are TRBV19 and TRBJ2-1, with a tentative D call TRBD1 (5 bases). CDR3 size: 15 residues. V was trimmed by 5 bases and J by 7 bases, leaving 18 bases between them. Germline V gene sequence: CDR1 LNHDA, CDR2 SQIVND (reference sequence). CDR3 DNA sequence: TGTGCCAGTAGTCTCGGGCAGGGAAGTTTGAATGAGCAGTTCTTC. Translated, it gives CASSLGQGSLNEQFF.

The chain couples TRBV30 to TRBJ1-3; D is uncertain. This CDR3 is 14 amino acids long. V dropped 1 base and J dropped 0 bases, with 7 bases sitting between them. Germline CDR1 GTSNPN, CDR2 SVGIG (reference sequence). The CDR3 region has the DNA TGTGCCTGGAGTGGACTCTCCTCTGGAAACACCATATATTTT. Its protein is CAWSGLSSGNTIYF.

The table lists this clone with a count of one. The rearrangement links TRBV5-1 to TRBJ1-1; D may be TRBD1 (5 bases). The germline V and J ends were trimmed by 4 bases and 1 base, with 11 bases remaining between them. The CDR3 runs to 14 residues. Per the germline V gene, CDR1 is SGHRS and CDR2 is YFSETQ. CDR3: CASSAGDRNTEAFF. The CDR3 nucleotides are TGCGCCAGCAGCGCGGGGGATCGGAACACTGAAGCTTTCTTT.

The chain carries TRBV4-1 and TRBJ1-1; 7 bases agree with TRBD1. V lost 2 bases and J lost 11; bases outside the gene matches: 11. Germline assignment: CDR1 MGHRA and CDR2 YSYEKL. CDR3 length: 14 amino acids. For the CDR3, the DNA is TGCGCCAGCAGCCAACCGAACAGGGGACTGGGGGCTTTCTTT. Translated: CASSQPNRGLGAFF.

The J gene is TRBJ1-2, the V gene TRBV5-1, with D perhaps matching TRBD1 (5 bases). CDR3 length: 14 amino acids. Between the trimmed V and J ends, which lost 4 bases and 4 bases, there was a span of 14 bases. CDR1 is SGHRS, CDR2 YFSETQ, per germline. CDR3: CASSPSPGFYGYTF. The CDR3 DNA sequence: TGCGCCAGCAGCCCCTCGCCAGGGTTCTATGGCTACACCTTC.

The rearrangement joins TRBV9 to TRBJ2-1; 9 bases align to TRBD1. The germline gives CDR1 SGDLS, CDR2 YYNGEE. Trimming cost V 4 bases and J 7 bases; bases outside gene matches: 9. The CDR3 runs to 15 residues. The CDR3 loop is CASSPWDRESNEQFF. CDR3 sequence (DNA): TGTGCCAGCAGCCCCTGGGACAGGGAGAGTAATGAGCAGTTCTTC.

The chain combines TRBV6-1 with TRBJ1-4, with D unclear. The CDR3 runs 15 residues. Germline V gene sequence: CDR1 MNHNS, CDR2 SASEGT. V lost 2 bases, J lost 5 bases, and 12 bases lay in between. CDR3 nucleotide sequence: TGTGCCAGCAGTGAAACCAGACTAAGAAATGAAAAACTGTTTTTT. Protein product: CASSETRLRNEKLFF.

This clone has only one observation. The chain joins TRBV19 to TRBJ2-2, with 7 positions matching TRBD2. The V gene end was trimmed by 7 bases and the J gene end by 7 bases; junction bases not matched to a gene: 12. The CDR3 spans 15 residues. Germline V gene data show CDR1 as LNHDA and CDR2 as SQIVND (reference sequence). CDR3: CASTSWGGSGGELFF. CDR3 nucleotides: TGTGCCAGTACCTCCTGGGGGGGATCTGGCGGGGAGCTGTTTTTT.

The chain employs TRBV29-1 and TRBJ2-7; a weak D match, TRBD1 (6 bases). The V end was cut by 6 bases, the J end by 11 bases, with 17 bases between. Germline V gene data show CDR1 as SQVTM and CDR2 as ANQGSEA. The CDR3 length is 11 residues. CDR3 sequence (DNA): TGCAGCGTGAGGGGGACCGCGCTGGAGTACTTC. This codes for CSVRGTALEYF.

The chain combines TRBV9 with TRBJ2-1; D might be TRBD1 (6 bases). The germline gives CDR1 SGDLS, CDR2 YYNGEE. CDR3 length equals 14 residues. The V and J ends lost 5 bases and 8 bases respectively, with 17 bases between them. CDR3 amino acids: CASSIAGDRDEQFF. The CDR3 DNA reads as TGTGCCAGCAGTATCGCAGGGGATCGAGATGAGCAGTTCTTC.

There are a few counts of this clone. The CDR3 reads CASSVLAGDSYNEQFF. In nucleotides, the CDR3 is TGTGCCAGCAGCGTGCTAGCGGGGGATTCCTACAATGAGCAGTTCTTC. This sequence joins TRBV2 and TRBJ2-1; TRBD2 matches 10 bases. CDR1 and CDR2 (germline): SNHLY, FYNNEI. The CDR3 has 16 residues. The trim removed 6 bases at V and 1 base at J, leaving 6 bases unmatched.

This chain connects TRBV27 to TRBJ2-5; tentatively, D is TRBD1 (5 bases). Deletions cut 6 bases from V and 4 bases from J, with 12 bases between. CDR1 is MNHEY and CDR2 is SMNVEV in the germline V gene (reference sequence). The CDR3 has 13 amino acids. CDR3 DNA: TGTGCCAGCAGCATCAGGGAACGAGAGACCCAGTACTTC. Amino acid sequence: CASSIRERETQYF.

This clone was seen a single time. This chain uses TRBV29-1 with TRBJ2-7; the D gene is possibly TRBD1 (5 bases). V was clipped by 4 bases and J by 2 bases, with 18 bases between them. The CDR3 has 15 residues. CDR1 and CDR2 (germline): SQVTM, ANQGSEA. CDR3 protein: CSVGLQEKPTYEQYF. Here the CDR3 DNA reads TGCAGCGTTGGTCTACAGGAGAAACCTACCTACGAGCAGTACTTC.

The J gene is TRBJ2-5, the V gene TRBV7-2; 8 bases are a match to TRBD2. Germline CDR1 is SGHTA and CDR2 is FQGNSA. The CDR3 extends over 16 amino acids. V was clipped by 5 bases and J by 12 bases; unmatched bases: 20. CDR3: CASSRWSAGAMTVEYF. The CDR3 DNA reads TGTGCCAGCAGCCGGTGGTCAGCGGGAGCCATGACGGTGGAGTACTTC. Variable domain in full (rest from reference TRBV7-2 and TRBJ2-5): GAGVSQSPSNKVTEKGKDVELRCDPISGHTALYWYRQSLGQGLEFLIYFQGNSAPDKSGLPSDRFSAERTGGSVSTLTIQRTQQEDSAVYLCASSRWSAGAMTVEYFGPGTRLLVL.